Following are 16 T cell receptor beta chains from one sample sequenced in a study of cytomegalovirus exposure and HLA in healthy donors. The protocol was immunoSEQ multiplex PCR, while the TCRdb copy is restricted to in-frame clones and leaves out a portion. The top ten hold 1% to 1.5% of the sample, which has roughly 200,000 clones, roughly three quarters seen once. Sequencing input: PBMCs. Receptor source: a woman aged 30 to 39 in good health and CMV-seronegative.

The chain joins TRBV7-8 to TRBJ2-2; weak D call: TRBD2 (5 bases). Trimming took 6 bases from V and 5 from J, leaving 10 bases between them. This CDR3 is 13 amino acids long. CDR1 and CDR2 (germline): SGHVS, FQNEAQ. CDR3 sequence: CASSQRETGELFF. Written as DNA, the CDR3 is TGTGCCAGCAGTCAAAGGGAGACCGGGGAGCTGTTTTTT.

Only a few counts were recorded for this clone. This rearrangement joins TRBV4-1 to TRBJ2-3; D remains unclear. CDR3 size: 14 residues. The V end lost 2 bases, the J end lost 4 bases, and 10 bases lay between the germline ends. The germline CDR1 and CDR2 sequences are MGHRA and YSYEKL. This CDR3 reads CASSQISVPDTQYF. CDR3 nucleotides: TGCGCCAGCAGCCAAATTTCAGTACCAGATACGCAGTATTTT.

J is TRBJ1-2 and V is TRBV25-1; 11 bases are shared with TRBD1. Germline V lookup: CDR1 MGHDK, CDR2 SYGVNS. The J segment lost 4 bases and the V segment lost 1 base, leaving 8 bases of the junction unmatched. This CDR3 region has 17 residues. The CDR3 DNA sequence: TGTGCCAGCAGTGAATCAGGACAGGGGGCGTTGGGCTATGGCTACACCTTC. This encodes CASSESGQGALGYGYTF.

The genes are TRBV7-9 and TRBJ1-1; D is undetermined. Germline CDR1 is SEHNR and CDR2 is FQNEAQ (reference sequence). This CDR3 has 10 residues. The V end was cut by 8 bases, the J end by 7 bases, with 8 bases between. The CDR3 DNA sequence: TGTGCCAGCTCTGGAGGTGAAGCTTTCTTT. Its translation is CASSGGEAFF.

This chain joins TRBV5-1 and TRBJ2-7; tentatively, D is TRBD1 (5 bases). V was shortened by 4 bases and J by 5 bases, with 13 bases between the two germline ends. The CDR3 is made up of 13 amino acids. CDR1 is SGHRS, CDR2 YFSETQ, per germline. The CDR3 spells CASSGQGGHEQYF. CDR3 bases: TGCGCCAGCAGCGGCCAGGGTGGACACGAGCAGTACTTC. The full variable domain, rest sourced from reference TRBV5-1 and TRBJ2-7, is KAGVTQTPRYLIKTRGQQVTLSCSPISGHRSVSWYQQTPGQGLQFLFEYFSETQRNKGNFPGRFSGRQFSNSRSEMNVSTLELGDSALYLCASSGQGGHEQYFGPGTRLTVT.

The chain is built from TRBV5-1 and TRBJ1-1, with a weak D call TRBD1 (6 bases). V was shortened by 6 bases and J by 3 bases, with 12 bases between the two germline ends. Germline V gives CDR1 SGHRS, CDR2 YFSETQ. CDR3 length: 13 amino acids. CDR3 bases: TGCGCCAGCACCCCGGGACAAGACACTGAAGCTTTCTTT. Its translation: CASTPGQDTEAFF. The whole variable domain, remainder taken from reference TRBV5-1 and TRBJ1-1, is KAGVTQTPRYLIKTRGQQVTLSCSPISGHRSVSWYQQTPGQGLQFLFEYFSETQRNKGNFPGRFSGRQFSNSRSEMNVSTLELGDSALYLCASTPGQDTEAFFGQGTRLTVV.

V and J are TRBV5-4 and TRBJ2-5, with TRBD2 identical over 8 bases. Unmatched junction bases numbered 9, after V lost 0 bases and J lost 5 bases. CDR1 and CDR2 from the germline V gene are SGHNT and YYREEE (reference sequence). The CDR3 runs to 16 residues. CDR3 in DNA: TGTGCCAGCAGCTTGGCAGGGACTAGATTTTTGGAGACCCAGTACTTC. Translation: CASSLAGTRFLETQYF.

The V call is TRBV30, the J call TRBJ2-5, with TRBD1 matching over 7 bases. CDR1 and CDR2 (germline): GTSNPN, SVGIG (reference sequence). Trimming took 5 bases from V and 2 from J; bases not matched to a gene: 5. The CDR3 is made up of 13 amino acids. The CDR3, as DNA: TGTGCCTGGGCCGGGACAGTACAAGAGACCCAGTACTTC. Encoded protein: CAWAGTVQETQYF.

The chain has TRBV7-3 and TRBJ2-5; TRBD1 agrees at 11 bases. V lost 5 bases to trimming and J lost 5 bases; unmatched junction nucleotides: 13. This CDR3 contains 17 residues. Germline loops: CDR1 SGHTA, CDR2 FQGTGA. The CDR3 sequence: CASSPMGGQGAWETQYF. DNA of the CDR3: TGTGCCAGCAGCCCAATGGGTGGACAGGGGGCTTGGGAGACCCAGTACTTC.

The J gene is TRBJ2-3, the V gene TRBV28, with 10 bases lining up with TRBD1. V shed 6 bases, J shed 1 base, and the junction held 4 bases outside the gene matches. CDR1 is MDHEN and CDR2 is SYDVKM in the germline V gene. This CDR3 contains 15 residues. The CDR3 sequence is CASRTGGGGTDTQYF. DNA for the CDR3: TGTGCCAGCAGGACAGGGGGCGGGGGCACAGATACGCAGTATTTT. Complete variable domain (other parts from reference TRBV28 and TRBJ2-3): DVKVTQSSRYLVKRTGEKVFLECVQDMDHENMFWYRQDPGLGLRLIYFSYDVKMKEKGDIPEGYSVSREKKERFSLILESASTNQTSMYLCASRTGGGGTDTQYFGPGTRLTVL.

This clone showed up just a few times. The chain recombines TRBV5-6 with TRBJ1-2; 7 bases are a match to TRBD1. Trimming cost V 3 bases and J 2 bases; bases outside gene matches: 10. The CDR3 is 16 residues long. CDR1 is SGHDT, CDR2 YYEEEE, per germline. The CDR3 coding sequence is TGTGCCAGCAGCTCAGGACAGGAGGTGTGGAACTATGGCTACACCTTC. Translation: CASSSGQEVWNYGYTF.

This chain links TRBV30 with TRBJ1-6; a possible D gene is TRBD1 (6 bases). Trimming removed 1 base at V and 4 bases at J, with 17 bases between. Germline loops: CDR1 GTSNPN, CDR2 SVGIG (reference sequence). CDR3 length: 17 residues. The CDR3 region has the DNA TGTGCCTGGAGTGCCGTCAGGGGTGCGCCATATAATTCACCCCTCCACTTT. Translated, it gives CAWSAVRGAPYNSPLHF.

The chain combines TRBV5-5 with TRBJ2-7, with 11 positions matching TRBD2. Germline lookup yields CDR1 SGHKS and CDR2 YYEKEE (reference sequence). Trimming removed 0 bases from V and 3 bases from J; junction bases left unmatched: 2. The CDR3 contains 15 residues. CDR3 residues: CASSLGLAGFYEQYF. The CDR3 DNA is TGTGCCAGCAGCTTGGGACTAGCGGGGTTCTACGAGCAGTACTTC.

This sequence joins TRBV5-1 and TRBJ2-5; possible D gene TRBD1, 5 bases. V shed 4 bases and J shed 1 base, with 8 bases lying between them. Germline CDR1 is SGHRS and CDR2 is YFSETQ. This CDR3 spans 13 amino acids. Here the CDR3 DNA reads TGCGCCAGCAGCGTGACAGTCCAAGAGACCCAGTACTTC. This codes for CASSVTVQETQYF.

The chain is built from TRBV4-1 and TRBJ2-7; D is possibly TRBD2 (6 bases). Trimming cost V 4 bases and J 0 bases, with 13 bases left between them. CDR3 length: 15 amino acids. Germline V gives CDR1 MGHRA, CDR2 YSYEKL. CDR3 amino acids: CASSRPGTHSYEQYF. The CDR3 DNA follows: TGCGCCAGCAGCCGCCCCGGGACTCACTCCTACGAGCAGTACTTC.

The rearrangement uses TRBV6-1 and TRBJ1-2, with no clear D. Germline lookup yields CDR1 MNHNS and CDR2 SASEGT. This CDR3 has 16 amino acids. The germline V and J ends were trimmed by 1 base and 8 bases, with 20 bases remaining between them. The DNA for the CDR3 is TGTGCCAGCAGTGAAGTGGTGGGAGGTAGGGCTGAAGGCTACACCTTC. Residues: CASSEVVGGRAEGYTF.